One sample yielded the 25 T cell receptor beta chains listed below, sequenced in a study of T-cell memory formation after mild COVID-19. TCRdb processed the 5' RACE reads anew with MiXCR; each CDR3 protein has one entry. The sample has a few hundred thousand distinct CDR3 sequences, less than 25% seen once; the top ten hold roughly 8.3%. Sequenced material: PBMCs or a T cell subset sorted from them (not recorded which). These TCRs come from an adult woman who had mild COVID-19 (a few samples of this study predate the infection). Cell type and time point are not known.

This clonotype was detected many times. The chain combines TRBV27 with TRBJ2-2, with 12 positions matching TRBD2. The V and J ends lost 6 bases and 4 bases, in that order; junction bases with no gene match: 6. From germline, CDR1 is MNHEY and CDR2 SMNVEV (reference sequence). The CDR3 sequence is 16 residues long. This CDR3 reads CASSLAGGQGTGELFF. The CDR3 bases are TGTGCCAGCAGCCTAGCGGGAGGGCAAGGCACCGGGGAGCTGTTTTTT.

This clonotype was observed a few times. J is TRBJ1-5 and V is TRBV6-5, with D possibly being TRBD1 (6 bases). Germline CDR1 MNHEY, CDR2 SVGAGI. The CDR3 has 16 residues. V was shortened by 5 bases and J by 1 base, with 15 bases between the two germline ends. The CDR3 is CASSPSGTSSNQPQHF. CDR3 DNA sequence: TGTGCCAGCAGTCCCTCCGGGACAAGCAGCAATCAGCCCCAGCATTTT.

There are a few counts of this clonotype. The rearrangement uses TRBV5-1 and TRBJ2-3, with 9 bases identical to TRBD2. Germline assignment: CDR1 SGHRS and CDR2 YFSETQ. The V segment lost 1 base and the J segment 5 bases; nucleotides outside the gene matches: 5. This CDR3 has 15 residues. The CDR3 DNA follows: TGCGCCAGCAGCTTGTCTAGCGGGGCGGGAGATACGCAGTATTTT. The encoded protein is CASSLSSGAGDTQYF.

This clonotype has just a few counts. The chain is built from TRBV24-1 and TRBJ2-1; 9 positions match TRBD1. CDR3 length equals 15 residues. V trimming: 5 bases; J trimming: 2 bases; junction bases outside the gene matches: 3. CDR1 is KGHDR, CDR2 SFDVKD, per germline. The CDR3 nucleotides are TGTGCCACCAGTGCGGGACAGGGAACCTACAATGAGCAGTTCTTC. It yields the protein CATSAGQGTYNEQFF.

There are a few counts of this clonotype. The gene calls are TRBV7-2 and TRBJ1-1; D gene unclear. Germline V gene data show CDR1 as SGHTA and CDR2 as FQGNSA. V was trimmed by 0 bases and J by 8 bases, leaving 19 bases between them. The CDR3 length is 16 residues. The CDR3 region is CASSLAIVSGQGEAFF. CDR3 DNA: TGTGCCAGCAGCTTAGCAATAGTTTCCGGGCAAGGGGAAGCTTTCTTT.

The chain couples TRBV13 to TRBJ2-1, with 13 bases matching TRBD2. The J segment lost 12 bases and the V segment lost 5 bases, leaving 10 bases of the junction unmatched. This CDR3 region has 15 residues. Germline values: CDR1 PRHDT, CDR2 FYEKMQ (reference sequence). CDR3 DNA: TGTGCCAGCAGCGCTACTAGCGGGAGGGAAGGCACGCAGTTCTTC. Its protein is CASSATSGREGTQFF.

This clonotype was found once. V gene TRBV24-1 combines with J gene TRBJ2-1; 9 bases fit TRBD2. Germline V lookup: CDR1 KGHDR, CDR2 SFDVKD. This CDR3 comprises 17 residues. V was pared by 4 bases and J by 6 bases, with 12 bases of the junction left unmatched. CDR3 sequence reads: CATSEPPAAGGPNEQFF. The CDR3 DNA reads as TGTGCCACCAGTGAGCCCCCCGCGGCGGGGGGGCCCAATGAGCAGTTCTTC.

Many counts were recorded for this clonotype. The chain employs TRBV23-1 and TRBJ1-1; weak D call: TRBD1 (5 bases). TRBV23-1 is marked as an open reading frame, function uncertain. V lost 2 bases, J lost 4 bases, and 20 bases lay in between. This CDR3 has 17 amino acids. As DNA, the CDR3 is TGCGCCAGCAGTCAACCAAACGGCAAGTCGGGGGGCACTGAAGCTTTCTTT. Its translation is CASSQPNGKSGGTEAFF.

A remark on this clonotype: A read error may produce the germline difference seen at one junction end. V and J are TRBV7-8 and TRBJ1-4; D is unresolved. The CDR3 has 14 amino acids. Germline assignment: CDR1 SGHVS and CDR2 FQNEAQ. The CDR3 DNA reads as TGTGCCAGCAGCTTACGGCGGCTTAATGAAAAACTGTATTTT. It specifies CASSLRRLNEKLYF. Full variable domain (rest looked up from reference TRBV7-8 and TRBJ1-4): GAGVSQSPRYKVAKRGQDVALRCDPISGHVSLFWYQQALGQGPEFLTYFQNEAQLDKSGLPSDRFFAERPEGSVSTLKIQRTQQEDSAVYLCASSLRRLNEKLYFGSGTQLSVL.

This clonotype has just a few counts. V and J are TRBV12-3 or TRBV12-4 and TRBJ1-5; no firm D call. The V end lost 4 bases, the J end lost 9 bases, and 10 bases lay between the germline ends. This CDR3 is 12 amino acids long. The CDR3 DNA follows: TGTGCCAGCAGTTCGGTCCCCAGGCCCCAGCATTTT. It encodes CASSSVPRPQHF.

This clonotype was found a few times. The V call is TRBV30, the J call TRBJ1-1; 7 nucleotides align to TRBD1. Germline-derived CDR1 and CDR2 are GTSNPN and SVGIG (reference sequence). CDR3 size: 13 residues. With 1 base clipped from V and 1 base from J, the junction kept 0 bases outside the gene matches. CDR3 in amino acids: CAWSGQGNTEAFF. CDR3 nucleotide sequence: TGTGCCTGGAGTGGACAGGGGAACACTGAAGCTTTCTTT.

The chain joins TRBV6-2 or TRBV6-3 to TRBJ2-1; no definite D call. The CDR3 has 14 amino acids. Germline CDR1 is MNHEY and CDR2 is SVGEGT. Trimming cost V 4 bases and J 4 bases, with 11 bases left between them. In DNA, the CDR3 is TGTGCCAGCAGTTCCCACCCAATATACAATGAGCAGTTCTTC. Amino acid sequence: CASSSHPIYNEQFF.

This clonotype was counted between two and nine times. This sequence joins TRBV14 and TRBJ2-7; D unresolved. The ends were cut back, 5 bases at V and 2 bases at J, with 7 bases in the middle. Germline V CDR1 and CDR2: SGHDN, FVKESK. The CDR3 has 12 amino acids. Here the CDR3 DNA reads TGTGCCAGCAGCGCGCAGACCTACGAGCAGTACTTC. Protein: CASSAQTYEQYF. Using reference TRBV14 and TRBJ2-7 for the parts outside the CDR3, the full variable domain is EAGVTQFPSHSVIEKGQTVTLRCDPISGHDNLYWYRRVMGKEIKFLLHFVKESKQDESGMPNNRFLAERTGGTYSTLKVQPAELEDSGVYFCASSAQTYEQYFGPGTRLTVT.

The CDR3 is CASSALTNAEAFF. For the CDR3, the DNA is TGTGCCAGCAGTGCCTTGACTAACGCTGAAGCTTTCTTT. This sequence joins TRBV12-3 or TRBV12-4 and TRBJ1-1; unclear D gene. This CDR3 has 13 residues. The V end was cut by 5 bases, the J end by 6 bases, with 13 bases between.

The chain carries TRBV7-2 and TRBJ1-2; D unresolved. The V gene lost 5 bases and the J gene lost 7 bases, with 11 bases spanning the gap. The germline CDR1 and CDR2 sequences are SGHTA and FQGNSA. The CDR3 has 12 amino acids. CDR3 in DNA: TGTGCCAGCAGCGGCCGGGTGGGTGGCTACACCTTC. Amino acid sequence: CASSGRVGGYTF.

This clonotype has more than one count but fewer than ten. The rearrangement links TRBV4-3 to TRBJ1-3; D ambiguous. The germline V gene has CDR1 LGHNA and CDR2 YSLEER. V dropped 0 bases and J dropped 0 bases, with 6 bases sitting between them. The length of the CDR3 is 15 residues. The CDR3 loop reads CASSQDPRSGNTIYF. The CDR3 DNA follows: TGCGCCAGCAGCCAAGATCCCCGCTCTGGAAACACCATATATTTT.

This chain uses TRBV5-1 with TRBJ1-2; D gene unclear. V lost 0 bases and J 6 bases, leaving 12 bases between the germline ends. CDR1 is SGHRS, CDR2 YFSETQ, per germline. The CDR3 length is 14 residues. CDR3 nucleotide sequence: TGCGCCAGCAGCTTGGAGGCGGCCTCCGATGGCTACACCTTC. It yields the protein CASSLEAASDGYTF.

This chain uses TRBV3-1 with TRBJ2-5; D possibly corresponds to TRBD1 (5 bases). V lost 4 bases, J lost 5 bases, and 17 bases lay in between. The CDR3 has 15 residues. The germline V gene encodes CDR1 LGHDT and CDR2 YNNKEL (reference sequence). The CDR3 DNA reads TGTGCCAGCAGCCTCCCTCGGCAGGGCTACGAGACCCAGTACTTC. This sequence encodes CASSLPRQGYETQYF.

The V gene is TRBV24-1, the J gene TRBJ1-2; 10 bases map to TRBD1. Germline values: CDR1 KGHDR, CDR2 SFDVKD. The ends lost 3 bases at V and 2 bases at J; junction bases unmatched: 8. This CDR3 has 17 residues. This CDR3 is CATSDDRGREGNYGYTF. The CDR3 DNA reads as TGTGCCACCAGTGATGACAGGGGGCGCGAAGGGAACTATGGCTACACCTTC.

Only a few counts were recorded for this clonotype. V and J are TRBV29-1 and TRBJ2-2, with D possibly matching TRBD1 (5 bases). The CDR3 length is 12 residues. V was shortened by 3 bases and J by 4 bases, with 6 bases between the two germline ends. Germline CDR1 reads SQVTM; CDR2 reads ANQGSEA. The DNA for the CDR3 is TGCAGCGTTGATAGGGGCACCGGGGAGCTGTTTTTT. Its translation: CSVDRGTGELFF.

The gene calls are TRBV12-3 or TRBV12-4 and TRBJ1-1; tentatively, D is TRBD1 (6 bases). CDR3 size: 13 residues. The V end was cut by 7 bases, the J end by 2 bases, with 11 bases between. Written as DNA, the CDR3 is TGTGCCAGCATTAGGGGGGGTAACACTGAAGCTTTCTTT. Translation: CASIRGGNTEAFF.

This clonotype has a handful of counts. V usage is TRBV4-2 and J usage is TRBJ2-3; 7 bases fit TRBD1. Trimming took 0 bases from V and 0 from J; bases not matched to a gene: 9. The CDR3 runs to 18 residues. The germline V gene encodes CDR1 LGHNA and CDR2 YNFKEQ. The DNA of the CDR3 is TGTGCCAGCAGCCAAGATCGGACAGGAGAACCGAGCACAGATACGCAGTATTTT. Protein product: CASSQDRTGEPSTDTQYF.

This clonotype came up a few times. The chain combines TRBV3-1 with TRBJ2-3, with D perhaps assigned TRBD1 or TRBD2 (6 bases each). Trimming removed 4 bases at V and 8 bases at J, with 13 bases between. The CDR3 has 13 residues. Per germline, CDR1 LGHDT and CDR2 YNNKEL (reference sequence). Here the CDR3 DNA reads TGTGCCAGCAGCCCTCATAAGGGGGGTACGCAGTATTTT. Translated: CASSPHKGGTQYF.

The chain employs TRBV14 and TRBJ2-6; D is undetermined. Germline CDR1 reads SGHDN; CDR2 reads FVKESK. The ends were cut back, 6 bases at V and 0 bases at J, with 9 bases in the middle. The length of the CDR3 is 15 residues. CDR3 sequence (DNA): TGTGCCAGCAGTCCTTATCGCTCTGGGGCCAACGTCCTGACTTTC. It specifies CASSPYRSGANVLTF.

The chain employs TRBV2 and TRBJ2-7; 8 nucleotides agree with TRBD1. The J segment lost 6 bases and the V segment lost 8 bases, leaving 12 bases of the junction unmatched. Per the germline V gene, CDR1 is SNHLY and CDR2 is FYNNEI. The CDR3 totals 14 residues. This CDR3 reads CASGGRSGGGEQYF. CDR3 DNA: TGTGCCAGCGGAGGGCGGTCAGGGGGCGGCGAGCAGTACTTC.